The 24 T cell receptor beta chains listed next were all sequenced from one sample in a study of resident and recirculating memory T cells in vitiligo. Here immunoSEQ multiplex PCR was the method, and the copy in TCRdb shows in-frame clones only, minus some. The sample carries approximately 69,000 clones, 90% to 95% recorded once. Sequencing used blood. The receptors shown here come from a male donor with vitiligo.

In nucleotides, the CDR3 is TGTGCTAGTGGTTTGGTACCTCTGGGAGGGAGAAGCTACAATGAGCAGTTCTTC. As protein: CASGLVPLGGRSYNEQFF. The V gene is TRBV12-5, the J gene TRBJ2-1; the match to TRBD2 covers 7 bases. Germline lookup yields CDR1 LGHNT and CDR2 FRNRAP. The CDR3 covers 18 residues. V lost 0 bases and J lost 3; bases outside the gene matches: 11.

The CDR3 sequence: CASSDTDRGLRNEQFF. In nucleotides, the CDR3 is TGTGCCAGTAGTGACACGGACAGGGGGCTAAGGAATGAGCAGTTCTTC. This chain joins TRBV19 and TRBJ2-1; 11 nucleotides align to TRBD1. Germline V lookup: CDR1 LNHDA, CDR2 SQIVND (reference sequence). Trimming removed 5 bases from V and 7 bases from J; junction bases left unmatched: 10. This CDR3 spans 16 amino acids.

The rearrangement uses TRBV7-8 and TRBJ2-3; the D gene is possibly TRBD2 (5 bases). V was trimmed by 7 bases and J by 2 bases, leaving 19 bases between them. Germline lookup yields CDR1 SGHVS and CDR2 FQNEAQ. The CDR3 is 16 amino acids. CDR3 protein: CASTLNERIPTDTQYF. The CDR3 nucleotides are TGTGCCAGCACCCTAAACGAGCGGATCCCCACAGATACGCAGTATTTT. The entire variable domain, with the rest obtained from reference TRBV7-8 and TRBJ2-3, is as follows: GAGVSQSPRYKVAKRGQDVALRCDPISGHVSLFWYQQALGQGPEFLTYFQNEAQLDKSGLPSDRFFAERPEGSVSTLKIQRTQQEDSAVYLCASTLNERIPTDTQYFGPGTRLTVL.

The V gene is TRBV10-3, the J gene TRBJ2-5, with 8 bases identical to TRBD2. Trimming removed 5 bases from V and 4 bases from J; junction bases left unmatched: 3. Germline V gene data show CDR1 as ENHRY and CDR2 as SYGVKD. CDR3 length: 13 residues. In DNA form, the CDR3 reads TGTGCCATCAGTCCGGGGGGGGGAGAGACCCAGTACTTC. It translates to CAISPGGGETQYF.

The rearrangement links TRBV11-2 to TRBJ1-2; no clear D gene. Germline V gives CDR1 SGHAT, CDR2 FQNNGV. V was trimmed by 4 bases and J by 8 bases, leaving 14 bases between them. The CDR3 totals 13 residues. The DNA for the CDR3 is TGTGCCAGCAGCTCCCGGACTTGGGAGGGCTACACCTTC. Protein sequence: CASSSRTWEGYTF.

V and J are TRBV27 and TRBJ2-2; TRBD2 agrees at 8 bases. V gave up 4 bases and J gave up 5 bases; unmatched junction bases: 6. The CDR3 sequence is 15 residues long. Per germline, CDR1 MNHEY and CDR2 SMNVEV (reference sequence). The CDR3 DNA reads as TGTGCCAGCAGTTCCGGGGGGGCGGGGACCGGGGAGCTGTTTTTT. Translated: CASSSGGAGTGELFF.

V and J are TRBV9 and TRBJ1-1; D possibly corresponds to TRBD1 (6 bases). V gave up 0 bases and J gave up 1 base, with 10 bases separating them. CDR1 and CDR2 from the germline V gene are SGDLS and YYNGEE. The CDR3 spans 15 residues. The CDR3 here is CASSVEGHSNTEAFF. In DNA form, the CDR3 reads TGTGCCAGCAGCGTAGAGGGACACTCGAACACTGAAGCTTTCTTT.

The rearrangement uses TRBV27 and TRBJ1-6; 8 positions agree with TRBD1. CDR3 size: 16 residues. Germline V gene lookup returns CDR1 MNHEY and CDR2 SMNVEV (reference sequence). The J segment lost 6 bases and the V segment lost 7 bases, leaving 11 bases of the junction unmatched. The CDR3 spells CASNPGQAIPNSPLHF. DNA for the CDR3: TGTGCCAGCAACCCGGGACAGGCCATACCTAATTCACCCCTCCACTTT.

This clone was seen a single time. This chain connects TRBV7-2 to TRBJ1-5; no definite D call. This CDR3 is 14 amino acids long. Trimming removed 8 bases from V and 5 bases from J, with 16 bases in between. Germline V lookup: CDR1 SGHTA, CDR2 FQGNSA. The CDR3 DNA follows: TGTGCCAGCGCCCTAGCCCCCCTAGATCAGCCCCAGCATTTT. As protein: CASALAPLDQPQHF.

This chain links TRBV4-2 with TRBJ2-3, with TRBD2 matching 12 bases. The CDR3 loop spans 15 amino acids. Per the germline V gene, CDR1 is LGHNA and CDR2 is YNFKEQ. Losses at the gene ends were 1 base for V and 4 bases for J; bases not matched to a gene: 0. This CDR3 is CASSQASGGADTQYF. For the CDR3, the DNA is TGTGCCAGCAGCCAAGCTAGCGGGGGGGCAGATACGCAGTATTTT.

This clone was seen once. The chain joins TRBV11-1 to TRBJ2-5, with TRBD2 identical over 9 bases. Trimming took 4 bases from V and 9 from J; bases not matched to a gene: 9. The CDR3 extends over 14 amino acids. Germline V gene sequence: CDR1 SGHAT, CDR2 FQDESV (reference sequence). Written as DNA, the CDR3 is TGTGCCAGCAGCTCACAGCGGGGGGCCTCGGCCCAGTACTTC. Protein product: CASSSQRGASAQYF.

The chain joins TRBV12-2 to TRBJ1-4; the listed D gene, TRBD1, was not tested against the DNA. TRBV12-2 is listed as a pseudogene. The CDR3 is 22 amino acids. The CDR3 loop reads CASRLEARGQSKPVAQNEKLFF. DNA of the CDR3: TGTGCAAGTCGCTTAGAAGCTCGGGGACAGTCTAAACCCGTCGCCCAAAATGAAAAACTGTTTTTT.

This clone is labeled as medium-sized. V gene TRBV16 combines with J gene TRBJ1-5, with D possibly TRBD1 on 6 matching bases. Germline-derived CDR1 and CDR2 are KGHSY and FQNENV. This CDR3 contains 16 residues. Trimming took 4 bases from V and 3 from J, leaving 16 bases between them. The CDR3 DNA is TGTGCCAGCAGCCCGCCCCCGGGGACACTCAATCAGCCCCAGCATTTT. Translation gives CASSPPPGTLNQPQHF.

This chain connects TRBV23-1 to TRBJ1-3; D gene unclear. TRBV23-1 is reported as an ORF; its role is uncertain. This CDR3 has 16 amino acids. The germline V and J ends were trimmed by 4 bases and 0 bases, with 13 bases remaining between them. CDR3 bases: TGCGCCAGCAGTCCCCGTACGGGTGCCTCTGGAAACACCATATATTTT. This sequence encodes CASSPRTGASGNTIYF.

This clone was seen only once. V and J are TRBV5-1 and TRBJ2-3, with D hard to call. Trimming removed 4 bases from V and 2 bases from J, with 11 bases in between. Germline CDR1 SGHRS, CDR2 YFSETQ. This CDR3 is 14 amino acids long. CDR3: CASSRNVPTDTQYF. Written as DNA, the CDR3 is TGCGCCAGCAGCCGTAATGTCCCCACAGATACGCAGTATTTT.

The rearrangement joins TRBV7-6 to TRBJ1-4; D gene uncertain. The CDR3 has 15 amino acids. The germline gives CDR1 SGHVS, CDR2 FNYEAQ. Trimming took 6 bases from V and 10 from J, leaving 21 bases between them. CDR3: CASSSEGGVVGKLFF. The CDR3 DNA follows: TGTGCCAGCAGTTCAGAAGGAGGTGTTGTAGGAAAACTGTTTTTT.

The chain uses TRBV7-8 and TRBJ2-1, with TRBD1 as a possible D gene (6 bases). CDR1 is SGHVS, CDR2 FQNEAQ, per germline. V lost 10 bases and J lost 5, with 21 bases in between. This CDR3 has 15 residues. CDR3 coding DNA: TGTGCCACCGCCTCCCGGGACAAGCACGACAATGAGCAGTTCTTC. Its translation: CATASRDKHDNEQFF.

This chain joins TRBV2 and TRBJ2-4, with D maybe TRBD1 (5 bases). Trimming took off 7 bases at V and 15 bases at J, with 19 bases between the two ends. The CDR3 covers 12 residues. Germline V CDR1 and CDR2: SNHLY, FYNNEI. CDR3 region: CASNKGETVGYF. As DNA, the CDR3 is TGTGCCAGCAATAAGGGTGAGACAGTGGGGTACTTC.

V and J are TRBV6-4 and TRBJ1-6; D possibly corresponds to TRBD1 (6 bases). The CDR3 totals 13 residues. Trimming stripped 6 bases from V and 7 bases from J, with 10 bases between. The germline gives CDR1 MRHNA, CDR2 SNTAGT. The CDR3: CASRGTQNSPLHF. The CDR3 region has the DNA TGTGCCAGCAGGGGGACACAGAATTCACCCCTCCACTTT.

The chain couples TRBV27 to TRBJ1-2; D perhaps matches TRBD1 (5 bases). Trimming removed 6 bases at V and 1 base at J, with 24 bases between. The germline V gene encodes CDR1 MNHEY and CDR2 SMNVEV (reference sequence). CDR3 length: 18 residues. CDR3 sequence (DNA): TGTGCCAGCAGCTCCTCGCACCGGGGACTGAGGGGTAACTATGGCTACACCTTC. Translated: CASSSSHRGLRGNYGYTF.

The chain uses TRBV15 and TRBJ1-1, with D unclear. Germline V gene lookup returns CDR1 LNHNV and CDR2 YYDKDF (reference sequence). Between the trimmed V and J ends, which lost 2 bases and 8 bases, there was a span of 9 bases. CDR3 length: 12 amino acids. The CDR3 protein is CATSRTGFEAFF. The CDR3 region has the DNA TGTGCCACCAGCAGAACGGGATTCGAAGCTTTCTTT.

The chain combines TRBV5-1 with TRBJ2-5; D is unclear. This CDR3 is 14 amino acids long. Germline values: CDR1 SGHRS, CDR2 YFSETQ. Trimming took off 0 bases at V and 5 bases at J, with 11 bases between the two ends. Here the CDR3 DNA reads TGCGCCAGCAGCTTGGGGCTTGCGGTGGAGACCCAGTACTTC. Encoded protein: CASSLGLAVETQYF. Based on the CDR3 plus reference TRBV5-1 and TRBJ2-5, the full variable domain is KAGVTQTPRYLIKTRGQQVTLSCSPISGHRSVSWYQQTPGQGLQFLFEYFSETQRNKGNFPGRFSGRQFSNSRSEMNVSTLELGDSALYLCASSLGLAVETQYFGPGTRLLVL.

The V call is TRBV5-1, the J call TRBJ2-3, with a possible D match to TRBD1 (6 bases). V lost 4 bases and J 3 bases, leaving 15 bases between the germline ends. The CDR3 spans 15 residues. The germline V gene encodes CDR1 SGHRS and CDR2 YFSETQ. CDR3 in DNA: TGCGCCAGCAGCACAATTGGACAGAAGACAGATACGCAGTATTTT. This translates into CASSTIGQKTDTQYF.

The chain joins TRBV29-1 to TRBJ1-1, with 9 bases lining up with TRBD1. The CDR3 is 15 amino acids. V was clipped by 4 bases and J by 1 base; unmatched bases: 7. In germline, CDR1 is SQVTM, CDR2 ANQGSEA. The CDR3 spells CSVAGQGKGNTEAFF. The CDR3 DNA follows: TGCAGCGTTGCAGGACAGGGGAAGGGGAACACTGAAGCTTTCTTT.